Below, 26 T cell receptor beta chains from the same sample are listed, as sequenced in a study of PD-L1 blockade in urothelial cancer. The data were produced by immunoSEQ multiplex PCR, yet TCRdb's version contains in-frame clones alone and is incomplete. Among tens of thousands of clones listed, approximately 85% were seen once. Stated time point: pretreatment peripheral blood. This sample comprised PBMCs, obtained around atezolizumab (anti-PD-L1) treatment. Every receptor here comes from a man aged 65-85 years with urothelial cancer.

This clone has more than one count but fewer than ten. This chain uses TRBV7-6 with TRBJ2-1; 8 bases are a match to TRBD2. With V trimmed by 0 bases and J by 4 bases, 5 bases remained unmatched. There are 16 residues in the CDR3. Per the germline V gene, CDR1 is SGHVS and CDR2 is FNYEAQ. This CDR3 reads CASSLASASGYNEQFF. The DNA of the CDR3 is TGTGCCAGCAGCTTAGCGTCGGCTAGCGGGTACAATGAGCAGTTCTTC.

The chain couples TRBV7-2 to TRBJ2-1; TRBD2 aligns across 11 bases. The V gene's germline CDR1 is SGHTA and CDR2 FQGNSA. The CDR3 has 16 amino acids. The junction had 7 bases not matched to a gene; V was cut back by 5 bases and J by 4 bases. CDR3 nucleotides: TGTGCCAGCAGCCTCGTAGCGGGAGGGGAGTACAATGAGCAGTTCTTC. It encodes CASSLVAGGEYNEQFF.

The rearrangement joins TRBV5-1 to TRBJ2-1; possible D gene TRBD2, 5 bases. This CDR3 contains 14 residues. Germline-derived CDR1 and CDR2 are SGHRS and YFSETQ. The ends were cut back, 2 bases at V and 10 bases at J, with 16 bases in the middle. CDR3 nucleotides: TGCGCCAGCAGCTTAGGACTCGATGCCTACGAGCAGTTCTTC. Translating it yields CASSLGLDAYEQFF.

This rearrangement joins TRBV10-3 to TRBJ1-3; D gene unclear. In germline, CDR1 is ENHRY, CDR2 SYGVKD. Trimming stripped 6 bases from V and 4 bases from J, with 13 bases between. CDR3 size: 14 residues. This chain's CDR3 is CAISVAPRGNTIYF. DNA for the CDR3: TGTGCCATCAGCGTTGCCCCTCGGGGAAACACCATATATTTT.

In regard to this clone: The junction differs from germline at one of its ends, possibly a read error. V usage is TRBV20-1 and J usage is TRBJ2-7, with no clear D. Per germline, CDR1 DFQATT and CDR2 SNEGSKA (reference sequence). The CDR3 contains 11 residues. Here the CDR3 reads CSAATLYGQYF. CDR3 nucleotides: TGCAGTGCTGCCACTTTATACGGGCAGTACTTC.

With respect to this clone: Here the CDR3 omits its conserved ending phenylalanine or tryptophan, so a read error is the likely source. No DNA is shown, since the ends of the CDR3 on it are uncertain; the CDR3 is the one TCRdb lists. The CDR3 here is CASSLTGGSER. The rearrangement links TRBV5-8 to TRBJ1-1. Ends included, the CDR3 has 11 residues. Germline V gives CDR1 SGHTS, CDR2 YDEGEE.

The CDR3 bases are TGCAGCGTTGCATCGAACACTGAAGCTTTCTTT. Amino acids: CSVASNTEAFF. The rearrangement joins TRBV29-1 to TRBJ1-1; D is unclear. Deletions cut 4 bases from V and 1 base from J, with 4 bases between. The germline V gene has CDR1 SQVTM and CDR2 ANQGSEA. The CDR3 covers 11 residues. Full variable domain (remainder filled in from reference TRBV29-1 and TRBJ1-1): SAVISQKPSRDICQRGTSLTIQCQVDSQVTMMFWYRQQPGQSLTLIATANQGSEATYESGFVIDKFPISRPNLTFSTLTVSNMSPEDSSIYLCSVASNTEAFFGQGTRLTVV.

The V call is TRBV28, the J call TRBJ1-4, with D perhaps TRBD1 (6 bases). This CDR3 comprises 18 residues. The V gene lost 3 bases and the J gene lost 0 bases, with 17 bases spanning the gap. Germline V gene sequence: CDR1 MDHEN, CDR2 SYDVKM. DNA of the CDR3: TGTGCCAGCAGTTTCCAGACAGGACAAGATTCAACTAATGAAAAACTGTTTTTT. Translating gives CASSFQTGQDSTNEKLFF.

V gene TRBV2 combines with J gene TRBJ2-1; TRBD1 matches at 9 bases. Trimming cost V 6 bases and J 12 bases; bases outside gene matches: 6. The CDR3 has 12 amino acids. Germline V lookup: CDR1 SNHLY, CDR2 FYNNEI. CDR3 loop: CASRSTGGGQFF. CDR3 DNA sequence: TGTGCCAGCAGGTCGACAGGGGGTGGGCAGTTCTTC.

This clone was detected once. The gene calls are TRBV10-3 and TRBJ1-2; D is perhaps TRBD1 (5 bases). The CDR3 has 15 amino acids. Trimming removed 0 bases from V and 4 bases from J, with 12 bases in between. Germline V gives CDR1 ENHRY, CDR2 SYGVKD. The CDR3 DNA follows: TGTGCCATCAGTGAGTCCGGTAGTCAGGGCTATGGCTACACCTTC. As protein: CAISESGSQGYGYTF.

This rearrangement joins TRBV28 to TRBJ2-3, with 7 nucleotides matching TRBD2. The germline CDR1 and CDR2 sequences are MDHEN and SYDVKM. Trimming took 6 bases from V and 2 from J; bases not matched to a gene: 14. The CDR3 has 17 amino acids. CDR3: CASSLRAGAPHTDTQYF. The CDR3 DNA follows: TGTGCCAGCAGCCTCCGGGCGGGAGCCCCGCACACAGATACGCAGTATTTT. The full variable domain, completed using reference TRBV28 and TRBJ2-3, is DVKVTQSSRYLVKRTGEKVFLECVQDMDHENMFWYRQDPGLGLRLIYFSYDVKMKEKGDIPEGYSVSREKKERFSLILESASTNQTSMYLCASSLRAGAPHTDTQYFGPGTRLTVL.

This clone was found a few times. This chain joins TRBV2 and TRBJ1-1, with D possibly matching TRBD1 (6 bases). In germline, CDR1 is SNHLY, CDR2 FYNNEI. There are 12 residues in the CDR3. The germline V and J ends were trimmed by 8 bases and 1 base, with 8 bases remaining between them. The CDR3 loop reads CASGQQNTEAFF. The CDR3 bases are TGTGCCAGCGGACAGCAGAACACTGAAGCTTTCTTT.

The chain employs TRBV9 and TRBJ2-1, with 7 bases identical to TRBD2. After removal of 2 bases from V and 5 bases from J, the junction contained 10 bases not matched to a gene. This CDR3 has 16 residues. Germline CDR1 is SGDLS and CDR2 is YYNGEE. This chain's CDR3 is CASSVGGRAENNEQFF. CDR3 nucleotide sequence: TGTGCCAGCAGCGTTGGGGGGAGGGCTGAAAACAATGAGCAGTTCTTC.

The CDR3: CASSESGTRENEQFF. In nucleotides, the CDR3 is TGTGCCAGCAGTGAATCCGGGACACGGGAAAATGAGCAGTTCTTC. This rearrangement joins TRBV9 to TRBJ2-1, with D possibly matching TRBD1 (6 bases). CDR3 size: 15 residues. Trimming shortened V by 5 bases and J by 7 bases, and 19 bases separated the two germline ends. CDR1 and CDR2 (germline): SGDLS, YYNGEE.

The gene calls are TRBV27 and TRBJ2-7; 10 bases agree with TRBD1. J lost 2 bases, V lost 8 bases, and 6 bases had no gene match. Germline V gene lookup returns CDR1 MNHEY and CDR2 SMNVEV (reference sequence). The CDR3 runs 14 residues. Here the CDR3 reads CASGRDRGTYEQYF. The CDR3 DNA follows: TGTGCCAGCGGCCGGGACAGGGGTACCTACGAGCAGTACTTC.

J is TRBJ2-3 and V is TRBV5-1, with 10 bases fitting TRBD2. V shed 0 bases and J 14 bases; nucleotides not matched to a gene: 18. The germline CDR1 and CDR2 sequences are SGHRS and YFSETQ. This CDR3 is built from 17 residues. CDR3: CASSLASGSGEHRYAYF. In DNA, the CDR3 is TGCGCCAGCAGCTTGGCTAGCGGGAGTGGAGAGCACAGATACGCGTATTTT.

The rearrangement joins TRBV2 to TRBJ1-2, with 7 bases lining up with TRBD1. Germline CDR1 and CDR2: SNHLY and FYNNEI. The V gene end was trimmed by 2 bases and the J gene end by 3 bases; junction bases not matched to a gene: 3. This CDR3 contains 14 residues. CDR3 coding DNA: TGTGCCAGCAGTGAAACAGGGGAGGACTATGGCTACACCTTC. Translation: CASSETGEDYGYTF.

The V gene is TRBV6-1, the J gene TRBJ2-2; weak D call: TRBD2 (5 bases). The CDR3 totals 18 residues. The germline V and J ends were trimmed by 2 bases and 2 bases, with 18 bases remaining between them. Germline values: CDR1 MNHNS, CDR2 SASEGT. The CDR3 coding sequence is TGTGCCAGCAGTGAACTTCCCGCCCAGCGGACCAACACCGGGGAGCTGTTTTTT. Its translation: CASSELPAQRTNTGELFF.

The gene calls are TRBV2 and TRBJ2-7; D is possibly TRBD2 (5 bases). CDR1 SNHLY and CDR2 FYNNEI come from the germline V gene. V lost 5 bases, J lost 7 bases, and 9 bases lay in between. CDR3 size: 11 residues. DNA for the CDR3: TGTGCCAGCAGTAACCCGGGGGAGCAGTACTTC. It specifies CASSNPGEQYF.

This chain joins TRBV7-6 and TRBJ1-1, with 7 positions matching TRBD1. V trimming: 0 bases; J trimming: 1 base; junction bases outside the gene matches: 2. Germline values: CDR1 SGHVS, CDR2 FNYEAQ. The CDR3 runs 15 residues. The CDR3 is CASSLAGQQNTEAFF. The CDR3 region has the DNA TGTGCCAGCAGCTTAGCGGGACAGCAGAACACTGAAGCTTTCTTT.

CDR3 nucleotides: TGTGCCAGCAGCGGCGGTGCAGATACGCAGTATTTT. Translation gives CASSGGADTQYF. The chain joins TRBV9 to TRBJ2-3, with unresolved D. Germline V gene sequence: CDR1 SGDLS, CDR2 YYNGEE. The CDR3 is 12 amino acids. Trimming took off 3 bases at V and 4 bases at J, with 6 bases between the two ends.

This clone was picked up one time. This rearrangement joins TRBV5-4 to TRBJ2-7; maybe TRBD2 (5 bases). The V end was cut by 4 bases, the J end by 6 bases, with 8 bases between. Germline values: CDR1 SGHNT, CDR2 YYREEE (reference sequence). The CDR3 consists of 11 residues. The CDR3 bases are TGTGCCAGCAGCCGTGGAGGCGAGCAGTACTTC. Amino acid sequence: CASSRGGEQYF.

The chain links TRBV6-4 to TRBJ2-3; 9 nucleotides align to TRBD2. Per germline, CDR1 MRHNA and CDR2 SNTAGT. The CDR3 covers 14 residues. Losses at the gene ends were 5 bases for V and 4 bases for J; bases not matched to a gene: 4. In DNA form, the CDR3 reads TGTGCCAGCAGTCGCGGGGGGGAGGCAGATACGCAGTATTTT. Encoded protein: CASSRGGEADTQYF.

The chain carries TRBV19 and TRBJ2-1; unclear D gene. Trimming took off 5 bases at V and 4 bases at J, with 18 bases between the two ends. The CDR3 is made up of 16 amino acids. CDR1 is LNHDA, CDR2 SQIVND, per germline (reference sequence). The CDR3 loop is CASSVRPRAPYNEQFF. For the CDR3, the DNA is TGTGCCAGTAGTGTTCGCCCTCGAGCCCCTTACAATGAGCAGTTCTTC.

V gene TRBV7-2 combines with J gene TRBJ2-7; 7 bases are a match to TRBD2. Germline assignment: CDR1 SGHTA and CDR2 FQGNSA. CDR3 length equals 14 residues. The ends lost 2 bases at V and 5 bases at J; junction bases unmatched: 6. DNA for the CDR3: TGTGCCAGCAGCTTACCGGGACTATTCAACGAGCAGTACTTC. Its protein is CASSLPGLFNEQYF.

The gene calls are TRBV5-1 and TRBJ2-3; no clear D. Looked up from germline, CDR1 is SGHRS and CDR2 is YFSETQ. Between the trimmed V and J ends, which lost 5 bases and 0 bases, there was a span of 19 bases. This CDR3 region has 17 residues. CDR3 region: CASSFYGGDLSTDTQYF. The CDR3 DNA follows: TGCGCCAGCAGTTTCTACGGTGGAGACCTTAGCACAGATACGCAGTATTTT.